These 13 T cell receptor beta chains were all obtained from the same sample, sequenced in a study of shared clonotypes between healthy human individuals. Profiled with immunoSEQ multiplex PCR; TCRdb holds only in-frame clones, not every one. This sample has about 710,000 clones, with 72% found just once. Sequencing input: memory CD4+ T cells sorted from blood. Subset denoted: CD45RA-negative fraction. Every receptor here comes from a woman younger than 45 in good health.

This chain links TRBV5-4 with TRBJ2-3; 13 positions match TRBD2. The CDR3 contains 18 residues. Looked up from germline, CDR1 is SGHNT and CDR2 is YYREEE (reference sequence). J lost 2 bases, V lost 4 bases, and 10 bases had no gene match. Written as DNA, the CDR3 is TGTGCCAGCAGCACTACTCCGACTAGCGGGGGGCTCACAGATACGCAGTATTTT. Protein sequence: CASSTTPTSGGLTDTQYF.

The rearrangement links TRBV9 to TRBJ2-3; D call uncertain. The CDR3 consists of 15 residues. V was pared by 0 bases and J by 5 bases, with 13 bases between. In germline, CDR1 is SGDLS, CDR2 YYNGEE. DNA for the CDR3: TGTGCCAGCAGCGTAGAAAACGGCTTAGGAGATACGCAGTATTTT. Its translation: CASSVENGLGDTQYF.

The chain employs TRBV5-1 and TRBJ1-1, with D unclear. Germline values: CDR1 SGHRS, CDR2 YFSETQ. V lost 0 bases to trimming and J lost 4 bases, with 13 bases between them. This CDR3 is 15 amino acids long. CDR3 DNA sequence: TGCGCCAGCAGCTTGGTAGGCGTTGATGGCACTGAAGCTTTCTTT. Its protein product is CASSLVGVDGTEAFF.

CDR3 protein: CASSLLPYSNQPQHF. The CDR3 bases are TGTGCCAGCAGCTTACTCCCTTATAGCAATCAGCCCCAGCATTTT. The V and J genes are TRBV11-3 and TRBJ1-5, with no clear D. Germline CDR1 SGHNT, CDR2 YENEEA. The CDR3 is 15 residues long. V lost 2 bases and J lost 0, with 8 bases in between.

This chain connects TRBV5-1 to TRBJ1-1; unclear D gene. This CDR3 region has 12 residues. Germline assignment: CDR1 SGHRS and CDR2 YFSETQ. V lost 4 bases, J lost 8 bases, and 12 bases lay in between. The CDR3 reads CASSNGDLEAFF. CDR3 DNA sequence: TGCGCCAGCAGCAATGGGGATCTCGAAGCTTTCTTT. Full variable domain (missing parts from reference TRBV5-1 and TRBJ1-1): KAGVTQTPRYLIKTRGQQVTLSCSPISGHRSVSWYQQTPGQGLQFLFEYFSETQRNKGNFPGRFSGRQFSNSRSEMNVSTLELGDSALYLCASSNGDLEAFFGQGTRLTVV.

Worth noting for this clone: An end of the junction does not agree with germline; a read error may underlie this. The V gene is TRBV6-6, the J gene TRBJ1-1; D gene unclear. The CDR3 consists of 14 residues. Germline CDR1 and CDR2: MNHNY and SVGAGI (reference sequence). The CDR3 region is CVSSLSNLNTEAFF. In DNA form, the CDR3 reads TGTGTCAGCAGTCTGTCCAACCTGAACACTGAAGCTTTCTTT.

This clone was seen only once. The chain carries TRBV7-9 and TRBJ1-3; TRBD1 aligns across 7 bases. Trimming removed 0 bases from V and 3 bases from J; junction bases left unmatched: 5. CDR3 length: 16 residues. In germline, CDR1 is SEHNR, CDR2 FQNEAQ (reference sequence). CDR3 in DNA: TGTGCCAGCAGCTTAGCTTCCGGGACAGTTGGAAACACCATATATTTT. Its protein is CASSLASGTVGNTIYF. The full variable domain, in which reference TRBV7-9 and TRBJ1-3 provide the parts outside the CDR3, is DTGVSQNPRHKITKRGQNVTFRCDPISEHNRLYWYRQTLGQGPEFLTYFQNEAQLEKSRLLSDRFSAERPKGSFSTLEIQRTEQGDSAMYLCASSLASGTVGNTIYFGEGSWLTVV.

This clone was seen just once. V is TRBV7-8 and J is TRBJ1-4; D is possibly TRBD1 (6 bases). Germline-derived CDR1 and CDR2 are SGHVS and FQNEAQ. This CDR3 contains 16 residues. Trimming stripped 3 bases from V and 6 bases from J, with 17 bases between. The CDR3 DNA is TGTGCCAGCAGCTTGCAAACAGGGCGGTGGGATGAAAAACTGTTTTTT. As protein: CASSLQTGRWDEKLFF.

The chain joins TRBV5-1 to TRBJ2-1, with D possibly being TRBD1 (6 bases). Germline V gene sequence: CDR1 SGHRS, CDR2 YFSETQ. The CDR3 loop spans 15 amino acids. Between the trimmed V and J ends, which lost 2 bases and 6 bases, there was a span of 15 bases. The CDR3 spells CASSLGGRGTNEQFF. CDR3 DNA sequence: TGCGCCAGCAGCTTAGGAGGTAGGGGGACCAATGAGCAGTTCTTC.

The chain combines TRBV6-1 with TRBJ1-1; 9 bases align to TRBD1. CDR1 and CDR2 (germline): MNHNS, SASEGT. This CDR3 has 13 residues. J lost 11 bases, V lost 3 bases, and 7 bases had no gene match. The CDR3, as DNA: TGTGCCAGCAGTGAGCGGACAGGGGTCGTCGCTTTCTTT. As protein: CASSERTGVVAFF.

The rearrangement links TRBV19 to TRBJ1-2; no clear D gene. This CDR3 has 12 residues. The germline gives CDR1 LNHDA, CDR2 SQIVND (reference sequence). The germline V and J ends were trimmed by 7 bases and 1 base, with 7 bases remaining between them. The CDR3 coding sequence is TGTGCCAGTAATCGGGATAACTATGGCTACACCTTC. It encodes CASNRDNYGYTF.

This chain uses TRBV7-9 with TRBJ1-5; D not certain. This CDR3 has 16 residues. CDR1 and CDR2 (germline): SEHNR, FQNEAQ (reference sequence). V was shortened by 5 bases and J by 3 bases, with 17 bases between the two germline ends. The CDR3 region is CASSHRGGPNNQPQHF. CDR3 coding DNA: TGTGCCAGCAGCCACAGAGGAGGTCCTAACAATCAGCCCCAGCATTTT.

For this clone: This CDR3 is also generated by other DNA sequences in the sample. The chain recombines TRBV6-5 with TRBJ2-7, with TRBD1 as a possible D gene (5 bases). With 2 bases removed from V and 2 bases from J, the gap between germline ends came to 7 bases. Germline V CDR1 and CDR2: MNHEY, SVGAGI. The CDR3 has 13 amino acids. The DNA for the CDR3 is TGTGCCAGCAGTTACGGACAAACCTACGAGCAGTACTTC. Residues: CASSYGQTYEQYF.